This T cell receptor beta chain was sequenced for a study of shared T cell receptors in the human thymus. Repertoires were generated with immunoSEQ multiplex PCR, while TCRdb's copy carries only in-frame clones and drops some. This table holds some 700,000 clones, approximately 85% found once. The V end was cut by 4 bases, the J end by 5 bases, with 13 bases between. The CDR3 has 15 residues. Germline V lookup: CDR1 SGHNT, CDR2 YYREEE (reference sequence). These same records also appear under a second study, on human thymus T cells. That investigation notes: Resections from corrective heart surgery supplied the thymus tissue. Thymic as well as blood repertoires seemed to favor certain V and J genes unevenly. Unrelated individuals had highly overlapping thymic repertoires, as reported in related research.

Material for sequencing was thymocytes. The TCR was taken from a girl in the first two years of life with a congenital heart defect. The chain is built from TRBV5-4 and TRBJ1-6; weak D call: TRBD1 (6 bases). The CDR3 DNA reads TGTGCCAGCAGCCCTGCAGGACAGAATAATTCACCCCTCCACTTT. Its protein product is CASSPAGQNNSPLHF. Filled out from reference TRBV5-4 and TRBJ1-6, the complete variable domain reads ETGVTQSPTHLIKTRGQQVTLRCSSQSGHNTVSWYQQALGQGPQFIFQYYREEENGRGNFPPRFSGLQFPNYSSELNVNALELDDSALYLCASSPAGQNNSPLHFGNGTRLTVT.